This T cell receptor beta chain was captured in a study of cytomegalovirus exposure and HLA in healthy donors. General observations from the study: Sequence variants that were highly shared formed a cluster that was likely a sequencing artifact. Another analysis was done later, and it associated over 15,000 TCR beta sequences with HLA alleles at 0.05 false discovery rate. CMV serostatus was the only immune exposure information that was available.

CDR1 and CDR2 from the germline V gene are MNHNY and SVGAGI (reference sequence). The CDR3 runs to 15 residues. V shed 7 bases and J shed 1 base, with 15 bases lying between them. The primer mix had 60 Vbeta and 13 Jbeta primers. The table came from immunoSEQ multiplex PCR; TCRdb's copy has only in-frame clones and leaves some out. Its table records approximately 42,000 clones. Each of the donors was a healthy bone marrow donor. Comment on this clone: What it recognizes is unknown.

The sequence was collected from a male donor in good health and CMV-seronegative. The sample consisted of PBMCs. The genes are TRBV6-6 and TRBJ2-3; the D gene is possibly TRBD2 (5 bases). CDR3 coding DNA: TGTGCCAGCACCCGGACTCCAGCCCGCACAGATACGCAGTATTTT. As protein: CASTRTPARTDTQYF.